Below, 2 T cell receptor beta chains from the same sample are listed, as sequenced in a study of low-dose radiotherapy and immunotherapy resistance in tumors. It was with a constant-region primer and a V-primer adapter that TCRs were amplified over 20 PCR cycles. TCRdb itself ran the reads through MiXCR, one entry per CDR3 protein. The sample consists of some 45,000 distinct CDR3 sequences, about 10% of them appearing once. Time point indicated: before trial treatment. The sample was PBMCs, taken before treatment. The receptors stem from a female donor with ovarian cancer.

This clonotype was observed many times. The J gene is TRBJ2-3, the V gene TRBV6-2 or TRBV6-3; D might be TRBD1 or TRBD2, each matching 5 bases. Between the trimmed V and J ends, which lost 6 bases and 0 bases, there was a span of 7 bases. This CDR3 region has 13 residues. Germline-derived CDR1 and CDR2 are MNHEY and SVGEGT. The CDR3 is CASSWGSTDTQYF. In DNA form, the CDR3 reads TGTGCCAGCAGCTGGGGGAGCACAGATACGCAGTATTTT.

Ten or more counts support this clonotype. V gene TRBV6-2 or TRBV6-3 combines with J gene TRBJ1-2, with a possible D match to TRBD1 (6 bases). This CDR3 is 12 amino acids long. The germline V gene encodes CDR1 MNHEY and CDR2 SVGEGT. Trimming took 8 bases from V and 4 from J, leaving 11 bases between them. The CDR3 sequence is CASRGLGYGYTF. The CDR3 DNA follows: TGTGCCAGCCGGGGGCTGGGCTATGGCTACACCTTC.